The entry that follows covers one T cell receptor (beta chain) sequence. Some clones are missing from TCRdb's copy, which holds only in-frame ones; the method was immunoSEQ multiplex PCR. The sample yields 20,000 or so clones, 80% to 90% seen once. Sample treatment: randomized to nivolumab then ipilimumab (arm A) or the reverse (arm B). None of the patients previously received DNA-damaging chemotherapy. The data derive from a study of sequential checkpoint blockade in melanoma. The wider study: Arm A got nivolumab then ipilimumab; arm B the reverse, 1:1. Both treatment sequences were followed by maintenance nivolumab.

This CDR3 has 13 residues. Germline V CDR1 and CDR2: MNHEY, SVGAGI. V shed 3 bases and J 8 bases; nucleotides not matched to a gene: 4. The sample was CD8+ T cells sorted from blood (inferred from file names), taken from a patient given nivolumab and ipilimumab in sequence. The chain employs TRBV6-5 and TRBJ1-1; 9 nucleotides agree with TRBD1. This TCR was recovered from a human donor with melanoma. CDR3 in amino acids: CASSYGQGREAFF. In DNA form, the CDR3 reads TGTGCCAGCAGTTATGGACAGGGGAGGGAAGCTTTCTTT.